Below are 2 T cell receptor beta chains sequenced from a single sample in a study of blood T cell repertoires in COVID-19. Sequencing used immunoSEQ multiplex PCR; TCRdb keeps in-frame clones, though not all of them. In the table there are around 160,000 clones, 88% of which are singletons. Sequenced sample: PBMCs or T cells enriched from blood (not recorded which). Receptor source: a woman aged 30 to 39 with acute COVID-19.

The genes are TRBV10-3 and TRBJ2-2, with 8 bases aligning to TRBD1. Per germline, CDR1 ENHRY and CDR2 SYGVKD. The CDR3 contains 15 residues. V lost 4 bases and J lost 4; bases outside the gene matches: 5. CDR3 nucleotide sequence: TGTGCCATCAGTGCATCAGGGGGCGGCACCGGGGAGCTGTTTTTT. Translating it yields CAISASGGGTGELFF.

The CDR3 sequence: CASSLRTGGRYEQYF. For the CDR3, the DNA is TGTGCCAGCAGTTTACGGACAGGAGGGCGTTACGAGCAGTACTTC. The chain combines TRBV27 with TRBJ2-7; D possibly corresponds to TRBD1 (7 bases). CDR1 and CDR2 from the germline V gene are MNHEY and SMNVEV (reference sequence). Trimming removed 2 bases at V and 4 bases at J, with 15 bases between. The length of the CDR3 is 15 residues.